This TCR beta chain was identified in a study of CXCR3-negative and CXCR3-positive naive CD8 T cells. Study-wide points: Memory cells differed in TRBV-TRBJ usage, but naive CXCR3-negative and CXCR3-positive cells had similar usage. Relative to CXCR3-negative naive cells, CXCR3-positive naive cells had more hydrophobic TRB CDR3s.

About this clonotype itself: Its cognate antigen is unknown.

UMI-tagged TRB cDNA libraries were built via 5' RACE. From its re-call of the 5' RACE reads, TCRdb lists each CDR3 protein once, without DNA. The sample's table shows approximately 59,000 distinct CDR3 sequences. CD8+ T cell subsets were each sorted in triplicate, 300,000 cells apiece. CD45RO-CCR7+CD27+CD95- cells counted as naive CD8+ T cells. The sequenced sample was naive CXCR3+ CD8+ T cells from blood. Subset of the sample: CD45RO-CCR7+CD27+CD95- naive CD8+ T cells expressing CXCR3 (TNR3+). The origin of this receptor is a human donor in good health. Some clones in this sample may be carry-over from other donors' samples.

CDR3: CASSHLGSGGDEQFF. The V gene is TRBV7-9, the J gene TRBJ2-1; the D call from TCRdb, TRBD2, cannot be confirmed without DNA. The CDR3 is 15 amino acids. The germline gives CDR1 SEHNR, CDR2 FQNEAQ (reference sequence).